One sample yielded the 27 T cell receptor beta chains listed below, sequenced in a study of spatial heterogeneity in lung cancer (dated by TCRdb to about 2019). Libraries came from 5' RACE. The sequencing machine was a NextSeq 500. TCRdb trimmed public reads at Q25 via fastp, called clones via MiXCR and kept in-frame beta chains. Entries that share a CDR3 protein sequence are merged under the most common genes and DNA. The sample contains approximately 25,000 distinct CDR3 sequences, 3% to 3.5% of them found a single time. The biggest ten clones account for more than 25% of the sample. The label giving this sample's time point can be read as: sample taken at primary tumor resection. The specimen comprised PBMCs, sampled at surgery. These receptors all come from a female donor with early-stage non-small cell lung cancer.

This clonotype was counted at least ten times. The chain uses TRBV20-1 and TRBJ2-3; the D call may be TRBD1 or TRBD2 (5 bases each). CDR1 and CDR2 from the germline V gene are DFQATT and SNEGSKA (reference sequence). Between the trimmed V and J ends, which lost 3 bases and 3 bases, there was a span of 7 bases. This CDR3 is 12 amino acids long. The CDR3 protein is CSARWGTDTQYF. CDR3 DNA sequence: TGCAGTGCTAGGTGGGGGACAGATACGCAGTATTTT.

V gene TRBV10-2 combines with J gene TRBJ2-1, with 8 bases lining up with TRBD1. The CDR3 sequence is 14 residues long. CDR1 and CDR2 (germline): WSHSY, SAAADI. The trim removed 3 bases at V and 9 bases at J, leaving 7 bases unmatched. The CDR3 protein is CASSDRTGFSEQFF. DNA of the CDR3: TGCGCCAGCAGTGACCGGACAGGGTTTTCTGAGCAGTTCTTC.

There are many counts of this clonotype. CDR3 nucleotide sequence: TGCGCCAGCAGCCTCCTCCGAGCGAGCTCCTACAATGAGCAGTTCTTC. Its translation: CASSLLRASSYNEQFF. The V gene is TRBV4-1, the J gene TRBJ2-1; D remains ambiguous. The CDR3 loop spans 16 amino acids. Germline V gene lookup returns CDR1 MGHRA and CDR2 YSYEKL. The V gene lost 4 bases and the J gene lost 0 bases, with 13 bases spanning the gap.

This clonotype was seen only a few times. The chain uses TRBV10-2 and TRBJ1-1; D not resolved. This CDR3 comprises 15 residues. Germline V gene data show CDR1 as WSHSY and CDR2 as SAAADI. V lost 6 bases and J 1 base, leaving 15 bases between the germline ends. Here the CDR3 DNA reads TGCGCCAGCAGCACCCCGGGCGCGGCGAACACTGAAGCTTTCTTT. Translating gives CASSTPGAANTEAFF.

The sample holds many counts of this clonotype. This chain uses TRBV2 with TRBJ1-2; D is undetermined. The CDR3 totals 11 residues. CDR1 is SNHLY, CDR2 FYNNEI, per germline. V lost 8 bases, J lost 7 bases, and 11 bases lay in between. Written as DNA, the CDR3 is TGTGCCAGCGCGGGGTTTCCTGGCTACACCTTC. Its translation is CASAGFPGYTF.

This clonotype was seen ten or more times. The V gene is TRBV7-2, the J gene TRBJ2-1, with D hard to call. Between the trimmed V and J ends, which lost 5 bases and 9 bases, there was a span of 11 bases. CDR3 size: 12 residues. CDR1 is SGHTA, CDR2 FQGNSA, per germline. CDR3 protein: CASSPRTGEQFF. CDR3 coding DNA: TGTGCCAGCAGCCCCCGGACGGGTGAGCAGTTCTTC.

Judged by abundance, this clonotype is medium-sized (0.01 to 0.1%). The rearrangement uses TRBV4-1 and TRBJ2-2; TRBD1 matches at 9 bases. This CDR3 region has 15 residues. Germline V CDR1 and CDR2: MGHRA, YSYEKL. J lost 4 bases, V lost 4 bases, and 4 bases had no gene match. CDR3 sequence reads: CASSPQGAGTGELFF. CDR3 sequence (DNA): TGCGCCAGCAGCCCACAGGGGGCGGGCACCGGGGAGCTGTTTTTT.

This clonotype was counted at least ten times. The DNA for the CDR3 is TGTGCCAGCCGCGGGGGGGACAGCACTGAAGCTTTCTTT. This sequence encodes CASRGGDSTEAFF. The chain carries TRBV7-2 and TRBJ1-1, with 7 nucleotides matching TRBD1. This CDR3 region has 13 residues. The germline CDR1 and CDR2 sequences are SGHTA and FQGNSA. The V gene end was trimmed by 8 bases and the J gene end by 4 bases; junction bases not matched to a gene: 7.

This clonotype was recorded many times. The gene calls are TRBV5-1 and TRBJ1-1, with 7 bases matching TRBD1. There are 14 residues in the CDR3. The V gene end was trimmed by 5 bases and the J gene end by 3 bases; junction bases not matched to a gene: 7. Germline assignment: CDR1 SGHRS and CDR2 YFSETQ. CDR3 in amino acids: CASRDERGHTEAFF. For the CDR3, the DNA is TGCGCCAGCAGAGATGAAAGGGGGCACACTGAAGCTTTCTTT.

This clonotype has at least ten counts. The CDR3: CAWTPDRGEEPQHF. The CDR3 DNA is TGTGCCTGGACCCCAGACAGGGGCGAGGAGCCCCAGCATTTT. The genes are TRBV30 and TRBJ1-5; 8 nucleotides line up with TRBD1. Germline-derived CDR1 and CDR2 are GTSNPN and SVGIG (reference sequence). The CDR3 has 14 amino acids. V was clipped by 4 bases and J by 8 bases; unmatched bases: 10.

This clonotype was counted once. This may stem from a read error, because a much larger clone lies one nucleotide away. The V call is TRBV9, the J call TRBJ1-5; D not resolved. The germline CDR1 and CDR2 sequences are SGDLS and YYNGEE. The CDR3 consists of 15 residues. V lost 5 bases and J 6 bases, leaving 18 bases between the germline ends. The CDR3 reads CASSVDGSWGQPQHF. The CDR3 region has the DNA TGTGCCAGCAGTGTGGACGGTTCCTGGGGTCAGCCCCAGCATTTT.

This clonotype was detected ten times or more. V gene TRBV5-1 combines with J gene TRBJ2-2, with 10 bases that match TRBD1. This CDR3 region has 16 residues. V was clipped by 6 bases and J by 5 bases; unmatched bases: 10. Germline loops: CDR1 SGHRS, CDR2 YFSETQ. The CDR3 region has the DNA TGCGCCAGCACCCCTCCGGGACAGGGGATGACCGGGGAGCTGTTTTTT. Encoded protein: CASTPPGQGMTGELFF.

This clonotype was counted a few times. Written as DNA, the CDR3 is TGTGCCAGCAGCCAAGGGGGGACCGCCTCCTACAATGAGCAGTTCTTC. Encoded protein: CASSQGGTASYNEQFF. The V call is TRBV3-1, the J call TRBJ2-1, with D perhaps given as TRBD1 or TRBD2 (5 bases each). In germline, CDR1 is LGHDT, CDR2 YNNKEL (reference sequence). V lost 1 base and J 0 bases, leaving 10 bases between the germline ends. The CDR3 extends over 16 amino acids.

This clonotype was detected many times. The chain has TRBV30 and TRBJ1-5; unclear D gene. Trimming pared 5 bases from V and 3 bases from J, leaving 8 bases between. The CDR3 totals 12 residues. The V gene's germline CDR1 is GTSNPN and CDR2 SVGIG (reference sequence). DNA of the CDR3: TGTGCCTGGGACGGGTCCAATCAGCCCCAGCATTTT. Amino acids: CAWDGSNQPQHF.

This clonotype was seen repeatedly, ten times or more. The DNA of the CDR3 is TGCGCCAGCAGCCAGGGATTCAGGAACACTGAAGCTTTCTTT. As protein: CASSQGFRNTEAFF. J is TRBJ1-1 and V is TRBV4-1; D is uncertain. V shed 3 bases and J shed 1 base, with 9 bases lying between them. This CDR3 has 14 amino acids. Germline CDR1 and CDR2: MGHRA and YSYEKL.

Many counts were recorded for this clonotype. The chain joins TRBV25-1 to TRBJ2-4; D is unresolved. Germline V gene lookup returns CDR1 MGHDK and CDR2 SYGVNS. The CDR3 runs to 11 residues. The V gene lost 3 bases and the J gene lost 9 bases, with 6 bases spanning the gap. CDR3 in amino acids: CASSDLGIQYF. CDR3 bases: TGTGCCAGCAGTGATTTAGGCATTCAGTACTTC.

This clonotype was recorded at least ten times. The chain combines TRBV5-1 with TRBJ2-1; 9 nucleotides match TRBD1. The CDR3 totals 17 residues. Losses at the gene ends were 4 bases for V and 6 bases for J; bases not matched to a gene: 14. Germline V CDR1 and CDR2: SGHRS, YFSETQ. CDR3 sequence: CASSTGTGLGWSNEQFF. The CDR3 DNA reads as TGCGCCAGCAGCACCGGGACAGGGTTGGGTTGGAGCAATGAGCAGTTCTTC.

This clonotype was counted between two and nine times. The genes are TRBV20-1 and TRBJ2-5; possible D gene TRBD1, 6 bases. The ends were cut back, 0 bases at V and 5 bases at J, with 13 bases in the middle. CDR3 size: 14 residues. Germline V lookup: CDR1 DFQATT, CDR2 SNEGSKA (reference sequence). CDR3 protein: CSARDTGSKETQYF. The CDR3 nucleotides are TGCAGTGCTAGAGACACAGGGTCTAAGGAGACCCAGTACTTC.

This clonotype was recorded many times. This chain uses TRBV5-1 with TRBJ2-1, with D uncertain. V was trimmed by 5 bases and J by 5 bases, leaving 8 bases between them. Per germline, CDR1 SGHRS and CDR2 YFSETQ. The CDR3 spans 12 residues. Here the CDR3 reads CASSRTDNEQFF. CDR3 nucleotide sequence: TGCGCCAGCAGTCGTACGGACAATGAGCAGTTCTTC.

This clonotype was seen ten or more times. The chain links TRBV30 to TRBJ2-1; 7 bases are a match to TRBD2. This CDR3 spans 14 amino acids. Per the germline V gene, CDR1 is GTSNPN and CDR2 is SVGIG (reference sequence). J gave up 4 bases and V 1 base, and 4 bases lay outside the gene matches. The CDR3 protein is CAWSGEGGYNEQFF. In DNA, the CDR3 is TGTGCCTGGAGTGGGGAGGGTGGATACAATGAGCAGTTCTTC.

This clonotype was detected ten times or more. CDR3 residues: CASSPKRTDNYGYTF. CDR3 bases: TGCGCCAGCAGCCCAAAGAGGACAGACAACTATGGCTACACCTTC. The chain links TRBV5-1 to TRBJ1-2; TRBD1 is a possible D gene (6 bases). V was clipped by 4 bases and J by 2 bases, with 15 bases between them. In germline, CDR1 is SGHRS, CDR2 YFSETQ. The CDR3 is made up of 15 amino acids.

Turning to this clonotype: Being one base from a much bigger clone, this may be a read error. Since the CDR3 does not end with the conserved phenylalanine or tryptophan, this likely comes from a read error. J is TRBJ2-7 and V is TRBV18; TRBD2 agrees at 8 bases. Germline CDR1 and CDR2: KGHSH and LQKENI. The junction had 8 bases not matched to a gene; V was cut back by 1 base and J by 3 bases. The CDR3 spans 16 residues. In nucleotides, the CDR3 is TGTGCCAGCTCACCACGGAGCGGGAGCTTTAGCTACGAGCAGTACCTC. Translating it yields CASSPRSGSFSYEQYL.

A few counts support this clonotype. The chain combines TRBV5-1 with TRBJ2-1, with TRBD2 matching 7 bases. J gave up 6 bases and V 0 bases, and 12 bases lay outside the gene matches. CDR3 size: 17 residues. Germline loops: CDR1 SGHRS, CDR2 YFSETQ. The CDR3 DNA reads TGCGCCAGCAGCTTGGTGGCTAGCGGAGGGAGCTCCAATGAGCAGTTCTTC. This translates into CASSLVASGGSSNEQFF. Together with reference TRBV5-1 and TRBJ2-1, the CDR3 gives the full variable domain: KAGVTQTPRYLIKTRGQQVTLSCSPISGHRSVSWYQQTPGQGLQFLFEYFSETQRNKGNFPGRFSGRQFSNSRSEMNVSTLELGDSALYLCASSLVASGGSSNEQFFGPGTRLTVL.

This chain connects TRBV27 to TRBJ1-6, with 10 nucleotides matching TRBD1. The ends lost 5 bases at V and 9 bases at J; junction bases unmatched: 7. CDR3 size: 15 residues. The germline V gene has CDR1 MNHEY and CDR2 SMNVEV (reference sequence). CDR3 bases: TGTGCCAGCAGTGCTATCGGGACAGGGGCTTCACCCCTCCACTTT. Translating it yields CASSAIGTGASPLHF.

This clonotype was seen at least ten times. The chain uses TRBV27 and TRBJ2-7, with TRBD2 matching 11 bases. The length of the CDR3 is 15 residues. Trimming took 5 bases from V and 3 from J; bases not matched to a gene: 6. Germline CDR1 is MNHEY and CDR2 is SMNVEV (reference sequence). CDR3 nucleotides: TGTGCCAGCAGTGCCTCTAGCGGGAGGTACTACGAGCAGTACTTC. Encoded protein: CASSASSGRYYEQYF.

This clonotype was picked up many times. This chain links TRBV12-3 or TRBV12-4 with TRBJ1-2; 10 nucleotides line up with TRBD1. The CDR3 length is 17 residues. V lost 6 bases, J lost 3 bases, and 13 bases stayed unmatched. The DNA of the CDR3 is TGTGCCAGCAGCACCGGGACAGGGGATAATTTGGACTATGGCTACACCTTC. Translation: CASSTGTGDNLDYGYTF.

This clonotype was seen at least ten times. The chain is built from TRBV7-9 and TRBJ1-1; TRBD1 is a possible D gene (5 bases). CDR1 is SEHNR, CDR2 FQNEAQ, per germline (reference sequence). The CDR3 contains 13 residues. V lost 5 bases and J lost 3, with 10 bases in between. This CDR3 is CASSQQVDTEAFF. The CDR3 coding sequence is TGTGCCAGCAGCCAACAGGTGGACACTGAAGCTTTCTTT.